A single sample gave rise to the 6 T cell receptor beta chains below, sequenced in a study of low-dose radiotherapy and immunotherapy resistance in tumors. Documented time point: before trial treatment. Alpha and beta chains were covered, as first-strand cDNA relied on TRAV- and TRBV-specific primers. The authors ran 15 to 20 PCR cycles to amplify TCRs with a constant-region primer and V-primer adapter. One entry per CDR3 protein results from TCRdb running MiXCR on the reads. Among more than 45,000 distinct CDR3 sequences, approximately 25% were seen once, and the ten largest hold 5.7%. The sample consisted of PBMCs, taken before treatment. The source is a male donor with prostate cancer.

The chain employs TRBV29-1 and TRBJ2-2; 12 bases are a match to TRBD1. Trimming removed 8 bases from V and 6 bases from J; junction bases left unmatched: 7. The germline gives CDR1 SQVTM, CDR2 ANQGSEA. The CDR3 consists of 14 residues. The CDR3 region is CSPGQGAGAGELFF. As DNA, the CDR3 is TGCAGCCCGGGACAGGGGGCGGGAGCCGGGGAGCTGTTTTTT.

The sample holds many counts of this clonotype. The chain combines TRBV5-1 with TRBJ2-2; 8 bases agree with TRBD1. The CDR3 is made up of 16 amino acids. In germline, CDR1 is SGHRS, CDR2 YFSETQ. V dropped 4 bases and J dropped 4; count of bases not matched to a gene: 9. The CDR3 coding sequence is TGCGCCAGCAGCCATGGACAGGGTATGAGCACCGGGGAGCTGTTTTTT. It is translated as CASSHGQGMSTGELFF.

This clonotype was seen at least ten times. The CDR3 protein is CASSIITGLGQNQPQHF. The CDR3 region has the DNA TGTGCCAGTAGTATCATAACAGGGCTCGGACAGAATCAGCCCCAGCATTTT. The rearrangement links TRBV19 to TRBJ1-5; a possible D gene is TRBD1 (6 bases). The CDR3 contains 17 residues. The ends were cut back, 3 bases at V and 4 bases at J, with 19 bases in the middle. CDR1 is LNHDA, CDR2 SQIVND, per germline (reference sequence).

The table lists this clonotype with many counts. V usage is TRBV12-3 or TRBV12-4 and J usage is TRBJ2-2, with D possibly being TRBD1 or TRBD2 (6 bases each). V was clipped by 6 bases and J by 5 bases, with 13 bases between them. The CDR3 is 14 residues long. In DNA form, the CDR3 reads TGTGCCAGCAGAGAACAGGGAGGAACCGGGGAGCTGTTTTTT. Its translation: CASREQGGTGELFF.

Ten or more counts support this clonotype. V and J are TRBV14 and TRBJ2-3; 9 bases map to TRBD2. The CDR3 spans 16 residues. V dropped 3 bases and J dropped 1; count of bases not matched to a gene: 5. The germline CDR1 and CDR2 sequences are SGHDN and FVKESK. The CDR3 DNA reads as TGTGCCAGCAGCCACCTACTAGCGGGCCGCACAGATACGCAGTATTTT. It encodes CASSHLLAGRTDTQYF.

This clonotype has more than one count but fewer than ten. The V gene is TRBV18, the J gene TRBJ1-4; D ambiguous. Germline lookup yields CDR1 KGHSH and CDR2 LQKENI. V lost 2 bases and J 0 bases, leaving 10 bases between the germline ends. The CDR3 is 16 residues long. The CDR3 DNA is TGTGCCAGCTCACCAGAGGACGGTGCAACTAATGAAAAACTGTTTTTT. Amino acids: CASSPEDGATNEKLFF.